This T cell receptor (beta chain) was identified in a study of identical twins. TCRdb processed the 5' RACE reads anew with MiXCR; each CDR3 protein has one entry. The sample has under 350,000 distinct CDR3 sequences, 8.5% to 9.5% seen once. Study-level points and caveats: Models, which agreed with sharing between unrelated individuals, nonetheless underestimated the out-of-frame TCR alpha sharing seen in monozygotic twins.

A few counts support this clonotype. Its antigen is not known. An end of the junction differs from the germline gene, which may be a read error. Germline V gene sequence: CDR1 SSHAT, CDR2 FNYEAQ (reference sequence). This CDR3 contains 18 residues. These data also featured in a second study, about yellow fever vaccine responses in identical twins.

The receptor was isolated from a woman under 30 in good health. The sequencing input was CD8+ T cells sorted from blood. The gene calls are TRBV7-7 and TRBJ2-2, with 9 positions matching TRBD2. CDR3 sequence (DNA): TGTGCTAGCAGCTTAGGTACAGCGGGGGGCATGAACACCGGGGAGCTGTTTTTT. This sequence encodes CASSLGTAGGMNTGELFF.